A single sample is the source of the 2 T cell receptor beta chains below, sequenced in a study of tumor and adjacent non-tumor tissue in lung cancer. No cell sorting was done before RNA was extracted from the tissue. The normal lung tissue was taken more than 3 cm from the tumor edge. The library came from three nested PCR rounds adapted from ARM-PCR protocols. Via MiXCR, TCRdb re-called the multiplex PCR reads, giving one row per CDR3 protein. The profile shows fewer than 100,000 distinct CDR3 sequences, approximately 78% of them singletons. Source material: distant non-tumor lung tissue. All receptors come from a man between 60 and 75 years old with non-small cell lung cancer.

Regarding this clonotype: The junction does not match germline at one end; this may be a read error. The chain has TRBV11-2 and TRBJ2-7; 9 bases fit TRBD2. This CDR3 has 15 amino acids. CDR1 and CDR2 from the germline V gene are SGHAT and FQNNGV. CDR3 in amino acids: CASRLTTSGSYEPYF. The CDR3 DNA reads TGTGCCAGCAGGTTAACGACTAGCGGATCTTACGAGCCGTACTTC.

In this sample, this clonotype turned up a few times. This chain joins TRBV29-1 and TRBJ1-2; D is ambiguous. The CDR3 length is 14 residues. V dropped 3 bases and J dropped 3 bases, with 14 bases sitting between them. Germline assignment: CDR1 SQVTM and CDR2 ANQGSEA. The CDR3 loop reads CSVDKSGIHYGYTF. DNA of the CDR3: TGCAGCGTTGATAAGTCTGGGATTCACTATGGCTACACCTTC.